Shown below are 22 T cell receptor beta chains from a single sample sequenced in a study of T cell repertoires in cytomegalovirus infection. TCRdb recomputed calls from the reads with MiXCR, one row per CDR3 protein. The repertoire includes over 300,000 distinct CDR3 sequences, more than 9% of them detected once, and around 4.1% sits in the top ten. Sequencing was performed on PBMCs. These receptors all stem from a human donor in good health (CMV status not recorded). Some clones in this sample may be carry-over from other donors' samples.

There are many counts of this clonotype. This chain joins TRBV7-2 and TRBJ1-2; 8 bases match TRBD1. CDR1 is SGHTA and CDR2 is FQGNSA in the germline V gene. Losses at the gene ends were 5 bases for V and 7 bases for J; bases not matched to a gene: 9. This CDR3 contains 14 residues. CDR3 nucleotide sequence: TGTGCCAGCAGCCCAAGGACAGGGCCGGGTGGCTACACCTTC. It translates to CASSPRTGPGGYTF. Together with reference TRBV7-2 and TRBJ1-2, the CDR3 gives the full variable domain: GAGVSQSPSNKVTEKGKDVELRCDPISGHTALYWYRQSLGQGLEFLIYFQGNSAPDKSGLPSDRFSAERTGGSVSTLTIQRTQQEDSAVYLCASSPRTGPGGYTFGSGTRLTVV.

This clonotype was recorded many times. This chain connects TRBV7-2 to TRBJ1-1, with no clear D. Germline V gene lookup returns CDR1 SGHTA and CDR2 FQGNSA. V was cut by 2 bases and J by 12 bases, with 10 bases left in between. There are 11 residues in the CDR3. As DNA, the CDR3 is TGTGCCAGCAGCTTATTACGGGTTACTTTCTTT. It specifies CASSLLRVTFF.

CDR3 nucleotide sequence: TGTGCCAGCAGCCTACAAGGGGGATGGGGTGGCTACACCTTC. Its translation is CASSLQGGWGGYTF. The chain carries TRBV5-4 and TRBJ1-2, with a possible D match to TRBD1 (6 bases). V lost 4 bases and J 7 bases, leaving 17 bases between the germline ends. The CDR3 has 14 amino acids. CDR1 is SGHNT, CDR2 YYREEE, per germline (reference sequence).

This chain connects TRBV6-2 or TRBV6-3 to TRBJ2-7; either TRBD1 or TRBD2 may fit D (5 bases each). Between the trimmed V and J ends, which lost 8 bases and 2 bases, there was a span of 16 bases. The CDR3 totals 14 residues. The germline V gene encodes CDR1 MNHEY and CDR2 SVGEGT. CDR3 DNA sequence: TGTGCCAGCGGGACGACAGCGCCAACCTACGAGCAGTACTTC. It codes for CASGTTAPTYEQYF.

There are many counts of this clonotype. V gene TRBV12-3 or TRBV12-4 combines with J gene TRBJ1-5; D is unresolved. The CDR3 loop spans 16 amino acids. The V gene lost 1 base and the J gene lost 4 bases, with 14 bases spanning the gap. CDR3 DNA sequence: TGTGCCAGCAGTTTAGAGTCGCGGAATCAAAATCAGCCCCAGCATTTT. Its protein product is CASSLESRNQNQPQHF.

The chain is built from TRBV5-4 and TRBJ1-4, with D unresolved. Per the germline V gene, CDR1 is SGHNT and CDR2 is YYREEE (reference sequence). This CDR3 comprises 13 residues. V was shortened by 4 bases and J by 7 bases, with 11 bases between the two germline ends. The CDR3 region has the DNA TGTGCCAGCAGCCAAGCCGACGGTGAAAAACTGTTTTTT. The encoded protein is CASSQADGEKLFF.

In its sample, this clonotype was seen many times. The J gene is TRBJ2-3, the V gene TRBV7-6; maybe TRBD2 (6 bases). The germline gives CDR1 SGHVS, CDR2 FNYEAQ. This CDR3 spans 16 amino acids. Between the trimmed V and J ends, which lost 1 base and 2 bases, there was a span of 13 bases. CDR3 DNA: TGTGCCAGCAGCTTAGGAGTCGGGGGTGACACAGATACGCAGTATTTT. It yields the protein CASSLGVGGDTDTQYF.

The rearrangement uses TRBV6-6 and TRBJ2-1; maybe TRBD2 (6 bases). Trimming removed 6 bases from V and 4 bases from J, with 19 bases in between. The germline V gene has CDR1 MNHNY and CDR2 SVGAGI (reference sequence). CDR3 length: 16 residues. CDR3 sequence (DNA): TGTGCCAGCAGCAAACCCCTGAATAGCGGTTACAATGAGCAGTTCTTC. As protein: CASSKPLNSGYNEQFF.

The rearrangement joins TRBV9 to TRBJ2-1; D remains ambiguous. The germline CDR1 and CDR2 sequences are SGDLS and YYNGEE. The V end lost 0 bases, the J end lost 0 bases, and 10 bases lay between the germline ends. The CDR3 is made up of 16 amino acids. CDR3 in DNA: TGTGCCAGCAGCGTAGAACGGAGTGCCTCCTACAATGAGCAGTTCTTC. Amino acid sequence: CASSVERSASYNEQFF.

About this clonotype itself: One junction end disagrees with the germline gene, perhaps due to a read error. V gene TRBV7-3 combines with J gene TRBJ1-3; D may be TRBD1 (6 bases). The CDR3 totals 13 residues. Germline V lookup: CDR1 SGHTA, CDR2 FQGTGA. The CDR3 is CASSWPMGGPSTF. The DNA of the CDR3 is TGTGCCAGCAGCTGGCCGATGGGGGGGCCCTCTACTTTT.

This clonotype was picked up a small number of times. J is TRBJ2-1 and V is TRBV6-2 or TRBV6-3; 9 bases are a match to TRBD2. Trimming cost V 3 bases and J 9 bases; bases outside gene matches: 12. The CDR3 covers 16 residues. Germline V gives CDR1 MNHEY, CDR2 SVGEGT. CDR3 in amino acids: CASSYLVAGGPGEQFF. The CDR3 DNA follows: TGTGCCAGCAGTTATCTCGTTGCGGGGGGGCCCGGTGAGCAGTTCTTC.

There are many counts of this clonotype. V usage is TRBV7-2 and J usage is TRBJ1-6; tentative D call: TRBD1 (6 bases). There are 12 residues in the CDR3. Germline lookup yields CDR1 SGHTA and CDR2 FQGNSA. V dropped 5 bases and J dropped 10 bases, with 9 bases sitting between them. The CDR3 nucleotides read TGTGCCAGCAGCCTCGGACAGTCACCCCTCCACTTT. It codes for CASSLGQSPLHF. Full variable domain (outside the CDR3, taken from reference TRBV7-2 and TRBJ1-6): GAGVSQSPSNKVTEKGKDVELRCDPISGHTALYWYRQSLGQGLEFLIYFQGNSAPDKSGLPSDRFSAERTGGSVSTLTIQRTQQEDSAVYLCASSLGQSPLHFGNGTRLTVT.

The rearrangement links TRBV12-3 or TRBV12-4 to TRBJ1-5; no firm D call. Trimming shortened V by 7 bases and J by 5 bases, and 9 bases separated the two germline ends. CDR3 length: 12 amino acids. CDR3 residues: CASTYRDQPQHF. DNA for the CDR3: TGTGCCAGCACCTATCGAGATCAGCCCCAGCATTTT.

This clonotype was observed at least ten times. In DNA form, the CDR3 reads TGTGCCAGCAGCAGCAGACTAGCGGGCACAGATACGCAGTATTTT. It codes for CASSSRLAGTDTQYF. V and J are TRBV11-2 and TRBJ2-3; the match to TRBD2 covers 9 bases. CDR1 is SGHAT, CDR2 FQNNGV, per germline. V lost 5 bases, J lost 1 base, and 4 bases stayed unmatched. The CDR3 spans 15 residues.

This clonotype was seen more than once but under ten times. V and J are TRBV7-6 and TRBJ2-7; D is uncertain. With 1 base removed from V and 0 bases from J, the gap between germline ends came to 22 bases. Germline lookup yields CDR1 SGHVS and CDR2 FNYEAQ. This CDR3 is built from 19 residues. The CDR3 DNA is TGTGCCAGCAGCTTAGAGAACACGCCCGACAATCTGAGCTCCTACGAGCAGTACTTC. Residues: CASSLENTPDNLSSYEQYF.

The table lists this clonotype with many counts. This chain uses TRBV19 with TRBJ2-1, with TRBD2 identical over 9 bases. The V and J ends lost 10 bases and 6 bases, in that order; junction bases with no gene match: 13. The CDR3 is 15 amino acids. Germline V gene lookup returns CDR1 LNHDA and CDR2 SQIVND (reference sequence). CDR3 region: CATLALTSGGNEQFF. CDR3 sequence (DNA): TGTGCCACCCTAGCCCTGACTAGCGGAGGCAATGAGCAGTTCTTC.

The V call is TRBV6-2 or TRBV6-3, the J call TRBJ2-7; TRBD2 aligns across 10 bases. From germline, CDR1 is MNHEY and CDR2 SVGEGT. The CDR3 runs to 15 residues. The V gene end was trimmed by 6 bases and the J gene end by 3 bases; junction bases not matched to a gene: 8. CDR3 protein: CASSTWTSGSYEQYF. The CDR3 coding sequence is TGTGCCAGCAGCACATGGACTAGCGGTAGCTACGAGCAGTACTTC.

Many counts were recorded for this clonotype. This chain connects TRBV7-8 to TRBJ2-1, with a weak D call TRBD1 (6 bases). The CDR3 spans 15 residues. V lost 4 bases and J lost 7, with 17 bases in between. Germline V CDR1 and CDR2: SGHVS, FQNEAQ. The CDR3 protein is CASSSSRGILNEQFF. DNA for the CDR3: TGTGCCAGCAGCTCAAGCAGGGGTATTCTGAATGAGCAGTTCTTC.

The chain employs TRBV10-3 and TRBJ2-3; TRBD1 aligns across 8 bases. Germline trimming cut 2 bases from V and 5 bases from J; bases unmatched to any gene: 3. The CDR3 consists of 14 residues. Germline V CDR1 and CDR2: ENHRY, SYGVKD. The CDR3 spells CAISEQQGVDTQYF. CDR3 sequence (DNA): TGTGCCATCAGTGAGCAACAGGGGGTAGATACGCAGTATTTT.

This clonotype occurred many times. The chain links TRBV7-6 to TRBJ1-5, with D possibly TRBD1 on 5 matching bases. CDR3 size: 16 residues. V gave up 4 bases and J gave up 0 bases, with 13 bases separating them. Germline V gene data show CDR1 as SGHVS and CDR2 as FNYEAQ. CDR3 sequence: CASSSGTAYSNQPQHF. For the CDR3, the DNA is TGTGCCAGCAGCTCGGGGACTGCTTATAGCAATCAGCCCCAGCATTTT.

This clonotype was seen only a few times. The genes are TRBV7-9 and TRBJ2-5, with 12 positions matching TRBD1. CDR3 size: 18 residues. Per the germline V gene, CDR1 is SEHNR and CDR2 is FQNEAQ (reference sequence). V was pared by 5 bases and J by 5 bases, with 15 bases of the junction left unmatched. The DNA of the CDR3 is TGTGCCAGCAGCGACCCCTCCGGGACAGGGGGCCGTGGGGAGACCCAGTACTTC. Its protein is CASSDPSGTGGRGETQYF.

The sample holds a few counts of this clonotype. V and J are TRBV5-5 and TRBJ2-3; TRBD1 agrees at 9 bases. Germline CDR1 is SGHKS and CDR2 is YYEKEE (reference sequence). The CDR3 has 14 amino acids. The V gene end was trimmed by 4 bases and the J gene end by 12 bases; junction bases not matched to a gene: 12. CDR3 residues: CASSVDLQGAKQYF. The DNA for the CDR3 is TGTGCCAGCAGCGTCGATTTACAGGGGGCAAAACAGTATTTT.